This entry features one T cell receptor (beta chain) sequence. Its antigen is currently unknown. This specimen belongs to a study of T cell responses to AZD1222 COVID-19 vaccine. General study results and limits: Donor demographics were predominantly white British with a female majority; clonal diversity may be underestimated. Only a handful of AZD1222 recipients, several in all, had baseline seropositivity.

Germline lookup yields CDR1 MNHEY and CDR2 SMNVEV (reference sequence). V was trimmed by 3 bases and J by 3 bases, leaving 6 bases between them. The CDR3 runs to 13 residues. Measured with immunoSEQ multiplex PCR; TCRdb has only the in-frame clones, and not every one. The sample records tens of thousands of clones, over 75% being singletons. Here the sequenced sample was peripheral blood, taken 28 days after the second AZD1222 dose. The rearrangement links TRBV27 to TRBJ1-5; D is undetermined. The sequence derives from an adult who received the AZD1222 COVID-19 vaccine. The CDR3 DNA follows: TGTGCCAGCAGTTTCCGGGCCAATCAGCCCCAGCATTTT. Protein product: CASSFRANQPQHF.